Detailed here is one TCR beta chain. The CDR3 runs 16 residues. Trimming took 8 bases from V and 8 from J; bases not matched to a gene: 11. The germline CDR1 and CDR2 sequences are MNHNY and SVGAGI (reference sequence). This sample is part of a study of T cell changes during pregnancy in multiple sclerosis. The method was immunoSEQ multiplex PCR; TCRdb's version includes in-frame clones alone and lacks a portion of them. This repertoire shows 39,000 or so clones, 80% to 95% found once; its top ten account for 0.37%. Here the sequenced sample was CD4+ T cells from peripheral blood mononuclear cells, taken after pregnancy. The origin of this receptor is a female donor in good health, enrolled as a control in a pregnancy study. The rearrangement links TRBV6-6 to TRBJ2-2; 13 bases match TRBD2. The CDR3 DNA sequence: TGTGCCAGCCAACCCGGGACTAGCGGGAATTTTGGGGAGCTGTTTTTT. Protein: CASQPGTSGNFGELFF.